The present TCR beta chain was sequenced within a study of patients and donors after allogeneic stem cell transplantation. Looked up from germline, CDR1 is LNHDA and CDR2 is SQIVND (reference sequence). V was pared by 2 bases and J by 8 bases, with 13 bases between. The CDR3 totals 14 residues. TCRdb fed the RT-PCR reads into MiXCR, producing one record per CDR3 protein. Of fewer than 200,000 distinct CDR3 sequences listed, about 30% were seen once; the top ten hold around 3.3%. This receptor was identified in a human donor who was either an allogeneic HSCT recipient or a stem cell or donor lymphocyte infusion donor (not recorded which). It is not recorded whose cells these are; they may come from a transplant donor. What was sequenced was blood, either unsorted or a sorted T cell fraction (not recorded which). The chain employs TRBV19 and TRBJ2-1; D remains ambiguous. CDR3 loop: CASSIIPRIDEQFF. The CDR3 DNA reads TGTGCCAGTAGTATAATTCCCCGGATTGATGAGCAGTTCTTC.